This is a list of T cell receptor beta chains from one sample in a study of blood T cells in healthy people across ages. TCRdb re-derived calls from the 5' RACE reads in MiXCR, one entry per CDR3 protein. This sample has approximately 1.5 million distinct CDR3 sequences, with 30% to 35% found just once. The sample comprised blood. The receptors derive from a young woman in good health. Both conserved end residues are part of each CDR3. A D gene is named only where the DNA matches it firmly. Rows may omit the clone size; those that give it use once, few, many or a size class.

v_gene,d_gene,j_gene,abundance,CDR3aa,CDR3nt
TRBV30,TRBD2,TRBJ2-1,-,CAWTSGATSYNEQFF,TGTGCCTGGACTAGCGGGGCCACCTCCTACAATGAGCAGTTCTTC
TRBV18,-,TRBJ1-1,-,CASSPGQQLKTEAFF,TGTGCCAGCTCACCAGGTCAGCAGTTAAAAACTGAAGCTTTCTTT
TRBV7-8,TRBD1,TRBJ2-1,-,CASSLIGDSSYEQFF,TGTGCCAGCAGCTTAATAGGGGACAGTAGTTACGAGCAGTTCTTC
TRBV7-9,TRBD2,TRBJ2-2,few,CASRSGTIFTGELFF,TGTGCCAGCAGATCCGGGACTATTTTCACCGGGGAGCTGTTTTTT
TRBV7-9,-,TRBJ2-1,few,CASSFSSHNEQFF,TGTGCCAGTAGCTTCAGCTCCCACAATGAGCAGTTCTTC
TRBV10-3,TRBD2,TRBJ2-1,-,CATTRGGRANEQFF,TGTGCCACCACTCGGGGGGGCCGGGCCAATGAGCAGTTCTTC
TRBV12-3/TRBV12-4,TRBD2,TRBJ2-7,-,CASSRLAGTVSYEQYF,TGTGCCAGCAGTCGACTAGCGGGAACTGTCTCCTACGAGCAGTACTTC
TRBV20-1,TRBD1,TRBJ1-2,-,CSAGQGLANYGYTF,TGCAGTGCTGGACAGGGTTTAGCTAACTATGGCTACACCTTC
TRBV10-2,TRBD2,TRBJ2-3,-,CASSGTRLAGGRTDTQYF,TGCGCCAGCAGTGGAACTCGGCTAGCGGGGGGGCGCACAGATACGCAGTATTTT
TRBV5-1,TRBD2,TRBJ2-5,-,CASSHFASGAQETQYF,TGCGCCAGCAGCCATTTTGCCAGCGGGGCGCAAGAGACCCAGTACTTC
TRBV11-2,-,TRBJ2-7,-,CASKLLTGQYF,TGTGCCAGCAAACTGTTGACTGGGCAGTACTTC
TRBV9,TRBD2,TRBJ2-1,-,CASSVLAGGRVNEQFF,TGTGCCAGCAGCGTGCTAGCGGGGGGGCGTGTAAATGAGCAGTTCTTC
TRBV1,-,TRBJ1-2,-,CTSSQVPVLTNYGYTF,TGCACCAGCAGCCAAGTGCCAGTATTGACTAACTATGGCTACACCTTC
TRBV6-2/TRBV6-3,TRBD2,TRBJ2-2,-,CASSYVLAGWGELFF,TGTGCCAGCAGTTACGTCCTAGCGGGATGGGGGGAGCTGTTTTTT
TRBV27,TRBD2,TRBJ2-1,-,CASSLGLAGEHRSHNEQFF,TGTGCCAGCAGCCTGGGACTAGCGGGAGAGCATCGAAGCCACAATGAGCAGTTCTTC
TRBV7-9,-,TRBJ1-2,-,CASSSMDYASYGYTF,TGTGCCAGCAGCTCCATGGACTACGCCTCATATGGCTACACCTTC
TRBV9,-,TRBJ2-7,few,CASSVGAPSYEQYF,TGTGCCAGCTCCGTAGGGGCCCCGTCCTACGAGCAGTACTTC
TRBV5-4,-,TRBJ1-5,-,CASRGRGQPSQPQHF,TGTGCCAGCAGAGGGCGAGGCCAACCGAGTCAGCCCCAGCATTTT